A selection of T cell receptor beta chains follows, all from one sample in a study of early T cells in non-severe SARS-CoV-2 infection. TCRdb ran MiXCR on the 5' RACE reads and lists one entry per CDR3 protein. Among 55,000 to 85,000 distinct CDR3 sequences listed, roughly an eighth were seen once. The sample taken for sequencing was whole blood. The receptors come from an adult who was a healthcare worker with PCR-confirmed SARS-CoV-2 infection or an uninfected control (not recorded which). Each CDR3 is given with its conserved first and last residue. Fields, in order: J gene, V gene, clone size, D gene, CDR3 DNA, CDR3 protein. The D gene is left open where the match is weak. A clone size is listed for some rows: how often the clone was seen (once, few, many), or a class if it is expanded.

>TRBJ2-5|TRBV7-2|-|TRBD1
TGTGCCAGCAGCTCTTGGACAGGGGGAGAGACCCAGTACTTC
CASSSWTGGETQYF
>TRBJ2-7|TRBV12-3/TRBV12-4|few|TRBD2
TGTGCCAGCAGTCCCGCCGGGACTAGCGGGAACTACGAGCAGTACTTC
CASSPAGTSGNYEQYF
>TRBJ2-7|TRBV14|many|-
TGTGCCAGCAGCCAAGCGAAGGGACAACGGATCTACGAGCAGTACTTC
CASSQAKGQRIYEQYF
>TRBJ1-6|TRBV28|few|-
TGTGCCAGCAGTTTGACCGTGTGGTGGACCTCGGCACCCCTCCACTTT
CASSLTVWWTSAPLHF
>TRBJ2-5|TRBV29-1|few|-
TGTAGCGTTGGGGTGAATCGAGAGACCCAGTACTTC
CSVGVNRETQYF
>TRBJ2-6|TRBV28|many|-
TGTGCCAGCATCGGGCCCTCTGGGGCCAACGTCCTGACTTTC
CASIGPSGANVLTF
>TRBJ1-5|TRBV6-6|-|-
TGTGCCAGCATAGAGGCGGATAGCAATCAGCCCCAGCATTTT
CASIEADSNQPQHF
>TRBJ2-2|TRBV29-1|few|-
TGCAGCGTTGGTCAGTGGACCACCGGGGAGCTGTTTTTT
CSVGQWTTGELFF
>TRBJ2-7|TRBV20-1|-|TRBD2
TGCAGTGCCCAACGGCGAGCGGGGGCCTCCTACGAGCAGTACTTC
CSAQRRAGASYEQYF
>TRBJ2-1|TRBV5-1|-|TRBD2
TGCGCCAGCAGCTTGGGGACTAGCGGGGTACGCTCCTACAATGAGCAGTTCTTC
CASSLGTSGVRSYNEQFF
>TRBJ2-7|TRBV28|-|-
TGTGCCAGCACCGCAACCTCCTACGAGCAGTACTTC
CASTATSYEQYF
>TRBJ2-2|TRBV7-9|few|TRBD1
TGTGCCAGCAGCTTATTTCAGGGGGTCGGGGAGCTGTTTTTT
CASSLFQGVGELFF
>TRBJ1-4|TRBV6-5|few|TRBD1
TGTGCCAGCAGCACCGTCCCGGGACAGGGTGGAAAACTGTTTTTT
CASSTVPGQGGKLFF
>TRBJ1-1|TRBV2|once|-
TGTGCCAGCAGCGAGTCTTGGGATCGCACTAAAGCTTTCTTT
CASSESWDRTKAFF
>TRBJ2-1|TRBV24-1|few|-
TGTGCCACCAGTGATCCGCAAGGAGGGAGCTCCTACAATGAGCAGTTCTTC
CATSDPQGGSSYNEQFF
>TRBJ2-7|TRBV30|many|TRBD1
TGTGCCTGGAGCCCGGGACAGTTCTCCTACGAGCAGTACTTC
CAWSPGQFSYEQYF
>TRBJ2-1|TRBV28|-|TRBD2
TGTGCCAGCAGTTTAGACCCTTTAAGCGGGATGCCGCACAATGAGCAGTTCTTC
CASSLDPLSGMPHNEQFF
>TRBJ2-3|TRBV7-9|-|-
TGTGCCAGCAGCTTCACAGGGATGGCAGATACGCAGTATTTT
CASSFTGMADTQYF
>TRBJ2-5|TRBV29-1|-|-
TGCAGCGTTGGAGGCGATCGGGTGACCCAGTACTTC
CSVGGDRVTQYF
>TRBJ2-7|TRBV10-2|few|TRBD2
TGCGCCAGCAGTGATGAGCGGGGGCCCTACGAGCAGTACTTC
CASSDERGPYEQYF
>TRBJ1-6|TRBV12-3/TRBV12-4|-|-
TGTGCCAGCAGTTTAAGGGGGAATAATTCACCCCTCCACTTT
CASSLRGNNSPLHF
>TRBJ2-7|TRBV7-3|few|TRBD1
TGTGCCAGCAGCTTAATGGGGACAGGGGACTACGAGCAGTACTTC
CASSLMGTGDYEQYF
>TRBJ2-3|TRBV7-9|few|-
TGTGCCAGCAGCCTCGGTCGGTCGGATACGCAGTATTTT
CASSLGRSDTQYF
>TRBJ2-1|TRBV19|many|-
TGTGCCAGTAGAGAGGAGTGGGGAATCAATGAGCAGTTCTTC
CASREEWGINEQFF
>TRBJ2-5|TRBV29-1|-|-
TGCAGCGTTGAAGATCTGAGGGTACTGTACTTC
CSVEDLRVLYF
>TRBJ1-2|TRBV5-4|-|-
TGTGCCAGCAGCCCAGGACAGAGTCCATCCGCTAACTATGGCTACACCTTC
CASSPGQSPSANYGYTF
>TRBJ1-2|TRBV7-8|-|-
TGTGCCAGCAGCTTAGTACCCCAAGACCCCTATGGCTACACCTTC
CASSLVPQDPYGYTF
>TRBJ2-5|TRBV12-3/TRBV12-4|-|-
TGTGCCAGCAGCTCGTCTGAGACCCAGTACTTC
CASSSSETQYF
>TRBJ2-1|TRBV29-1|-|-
TGCAGCGTTGAGCGAGGGTCCTACAATGAGCAGTTCTTC
CSVERGSYNEQFF
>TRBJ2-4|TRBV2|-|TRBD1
TGTGCCAGCAGGGCATTTCTCGGACAGGCCCTAGCCAAAAACATTCAGTACTTC
CASRAFLGQALAKNIQYF
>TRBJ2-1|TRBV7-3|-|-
TGTGCCAGCAGCCGGGCCCACAGAGATGAGCAGTTCTTC
CASSRAHRDEQFF
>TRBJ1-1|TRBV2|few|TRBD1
TGTGCCAGCAGGTATGGGACAGGGATCACTGAAGCTTTCTTT
CASRYGTGITEAFF
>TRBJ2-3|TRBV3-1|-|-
TGTGCCAGCAGCCAAGGCAGCCGCACAGATACGCAGTATTTT
CASSQGSRTDTQYF
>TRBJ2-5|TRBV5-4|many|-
TGTGCCAGCAGCTTGGTTGGGGGGGCGGAGACCCAGTACTTC
CASSLVGGAETQYF
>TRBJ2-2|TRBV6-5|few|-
TGTGCCAGCAGTTACTCTTTAGCGGCCACCGGGGAGCTGTTTTTT
CASSYSLAATGELFF
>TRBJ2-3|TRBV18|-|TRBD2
TGTGCCAGCTCACCCCAGCGCGGGAGGGCGTTGGTGACAGATACGCAGTATTTT
CASSPQRGRALVTDTQYF
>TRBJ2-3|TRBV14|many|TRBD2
TGTGCCAGCAGCCAAGATTATCCTAGCGGGAGACTTCCATCTATCACAGATACGCAGTATTTT
CASSQDYPSGRLPSITDTQYF
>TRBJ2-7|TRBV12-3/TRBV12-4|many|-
TGTGCCAGCAGTTTTAACGGACCCTCCTACGAGCAGTACTTC
CASSFNGPSYEQYF
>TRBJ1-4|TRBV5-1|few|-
TGCGCCAGCAGCTTGGTTGGGGAAGAAAAACTGTTTTTT
CASSLVGEEKLFF
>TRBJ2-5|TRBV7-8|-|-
TGTGCCAGCAGCTTAGGTCGGGGCCCGGAGACCCAGTACTTC
CASSLGRGPETQYF
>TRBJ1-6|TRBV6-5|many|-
TGTGCCAGCGGGACCGAGATGAATTCACCCCTCCACTTT
CASGTEMNSPLHF
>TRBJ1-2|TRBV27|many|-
TGTGCCAGCAGTCCCCGGGAGAACTATGGCTACACCTTC
CASSPRENYGYTF
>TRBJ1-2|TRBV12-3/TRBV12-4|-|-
TGTGCCAGCACCCTGACAGGAATCTATGGCTACACCTTC
CASTLTGIYGYTF
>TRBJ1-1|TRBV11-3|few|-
TGTGCCAGCAGTCTACAGGGATTGAACACTGAAGCTTTCTTT
CASSLQGLNTEAFF
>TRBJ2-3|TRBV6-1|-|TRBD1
TGTGCCAGCAGTGACCGACAGGGCGGCACAGATACGCAGTATTTT
CASSDRQGGTDTQYF
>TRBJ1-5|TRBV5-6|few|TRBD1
TGTGCCAGCAGCCCAGGGGGCTCCCAGCCCCAGCATTTT
CASSPGGSQPQHF
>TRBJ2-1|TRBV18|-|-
TGTGCCAGCTCACCACTTGGAGGAGACAATGAGCAGTTCTTC
CASSPLGGDNEQFF
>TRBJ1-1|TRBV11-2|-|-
TGTGCCAGCAGCTTAGTAGGAGAAATGAACACTGAAGCTTTCTTT
CASSLVGEMNTEAFF
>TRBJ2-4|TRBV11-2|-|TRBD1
TGTGCCAGCAGCTCTCCGGGACAGAAAAACATTCAGTACTTC
CASSSPGQKNIQYF
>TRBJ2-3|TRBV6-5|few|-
TGTGCCAGCAGTAGTCGTGGGGAATCTCTCACAGATACGCAGTATTTT
CASSSRGESLTDTQYF
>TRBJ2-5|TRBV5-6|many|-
TGTGCCAGCAGCTTGCCGTCTCTACTGCTCGAGACCCAGTACTTC
CASSLPSLLLETQYF
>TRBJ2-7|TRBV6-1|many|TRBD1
TGTGCCAGCAGTGCGACAGGGGCGGAGGAGCAGTACTTC
CASSATGAEEQYF
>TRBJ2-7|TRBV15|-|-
TGTGCCACCAGCAGAGATTGGGGCAGGGTAGACTACGAGCAGTACTTC
CATSRDWGRVDYEQYF
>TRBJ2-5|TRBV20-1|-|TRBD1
TGCAGTGTCAACAGGGGGTGGTACCAAGAGACCCAGTACTTC
CSVNRGWYQETQYF
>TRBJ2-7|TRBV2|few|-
TGTACCGCCACACTTGGTGGAGGGAAGTACGAGCAGTACTTC
CTATLGGGKYEQYF